The sample holds many counts of the clone carrying this T cell receptor beta chain. Its antigen is not known. This CDR3 spans 13 amino acids. Per germline, CDR1 ENHRY and CDR2 SYGVKD. The V end was cut by 8 bases, the J end by 1 base, with 12 bases between. Assay used: immunoSEQ multiplex PCR; TCRdb lists only in-frame clones, some missing. The table records more than 75,000 clones, 70% to 80% of them present only once. The sample originates from a study of cytotoxic CD8 clonotypes in ibrutinib-treated CLL. Overall study context: Productive templates averaged approximately 260,000 per sample, and productive rearrangements 94,082.

Study-level points and caveats: Stable or contracted on treatment, public clonotypes were also uncommon.

The receptor was isolated from a human donor with chronic lymphocytic leukemia. Specimen: PBMCs, collected after 24 months of ibrutinib treatment. The chain recombines TRBV10-3 with TRBJ2-7; either TRBD1 or TRBD2 may fit D (6 bases each). This chain's CDR3 is CAIGGQGSYEQYF. As DNA, the CDR3 is TGTGCCATCGGAGGGCAGGGGTCCTACGAGCAGTACTTC.